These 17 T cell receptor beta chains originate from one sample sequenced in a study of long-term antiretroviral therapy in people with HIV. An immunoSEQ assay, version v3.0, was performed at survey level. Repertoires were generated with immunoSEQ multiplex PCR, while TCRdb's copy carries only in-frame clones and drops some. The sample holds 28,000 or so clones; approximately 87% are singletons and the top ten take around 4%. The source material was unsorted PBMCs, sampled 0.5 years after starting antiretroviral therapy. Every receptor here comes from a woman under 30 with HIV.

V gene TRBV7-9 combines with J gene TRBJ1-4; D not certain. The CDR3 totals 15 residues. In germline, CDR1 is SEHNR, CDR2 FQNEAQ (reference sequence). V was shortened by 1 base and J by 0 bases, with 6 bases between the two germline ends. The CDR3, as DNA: TGTGCCAGCAGCTTAGAGGCAGCAACTAATGAAAAACTGTTTTTT. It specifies CASSLEAATNEKLFF.

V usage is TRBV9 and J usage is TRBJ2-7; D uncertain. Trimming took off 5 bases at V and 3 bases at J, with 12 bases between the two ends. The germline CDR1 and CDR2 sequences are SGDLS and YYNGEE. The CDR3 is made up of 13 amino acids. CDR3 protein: CASSPDSDYEQYF. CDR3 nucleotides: TGTGCCAGCAGTCCCGACTCGGACTACGAGCAGTACTTC.

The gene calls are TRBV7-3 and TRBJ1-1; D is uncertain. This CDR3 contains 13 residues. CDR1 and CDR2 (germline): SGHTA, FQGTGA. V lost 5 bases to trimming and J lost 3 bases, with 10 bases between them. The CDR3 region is CASSLHPDTEAFF. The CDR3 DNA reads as TGTGCCAGCAGCCTACATCCGGACACTGAAGCTTTCTTT.

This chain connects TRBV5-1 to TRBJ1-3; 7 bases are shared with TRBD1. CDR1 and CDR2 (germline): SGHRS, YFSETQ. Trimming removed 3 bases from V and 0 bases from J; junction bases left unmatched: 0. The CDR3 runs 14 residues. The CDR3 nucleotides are TGCGCCAGCAGCTGGGACAGCTCTGGAAACACCATATATTTT. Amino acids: CASSWDSSGNTIYF.

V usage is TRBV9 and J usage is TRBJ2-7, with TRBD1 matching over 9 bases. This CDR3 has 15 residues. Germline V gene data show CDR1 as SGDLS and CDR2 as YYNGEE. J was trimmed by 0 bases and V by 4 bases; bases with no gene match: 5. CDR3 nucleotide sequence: TGTGCCAGCAGCCCAGACAGGGGGAGCTCCTACGAGCAGTACTTC. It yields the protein CASSPDRGSSYEQYF.

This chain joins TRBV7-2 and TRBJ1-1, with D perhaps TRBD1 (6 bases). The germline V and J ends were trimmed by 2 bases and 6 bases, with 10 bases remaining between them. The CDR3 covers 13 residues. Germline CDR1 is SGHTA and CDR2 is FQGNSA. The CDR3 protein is CASSLRWGPEAFF. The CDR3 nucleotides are TGTGCCAGCAGCTTAAGATGGGGGCCTGAAGCTTTCTTT.

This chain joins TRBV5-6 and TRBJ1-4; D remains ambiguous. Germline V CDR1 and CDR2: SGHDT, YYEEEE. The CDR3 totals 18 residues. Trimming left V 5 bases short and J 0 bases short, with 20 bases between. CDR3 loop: CASRQRFGPRATNEKLFF. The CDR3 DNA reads TGTGCCAGCAGACAGCGATTCGGGCCTCGAGCAACTAATGAAAAACTGTTTTTT.

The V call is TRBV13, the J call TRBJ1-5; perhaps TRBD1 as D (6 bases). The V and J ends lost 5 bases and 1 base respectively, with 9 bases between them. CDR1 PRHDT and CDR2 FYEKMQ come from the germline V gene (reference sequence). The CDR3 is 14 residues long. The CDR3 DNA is TGTGCCAGCAGCCGCGACAGGAGCAATCAGCCCCAGCATTTT. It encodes CASSRDRSNQPQHF.

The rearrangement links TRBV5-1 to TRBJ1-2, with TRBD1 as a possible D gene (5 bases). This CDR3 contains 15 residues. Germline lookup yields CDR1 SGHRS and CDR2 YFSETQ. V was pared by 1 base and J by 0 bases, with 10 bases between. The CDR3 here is CASSLTAGTNYGYTF. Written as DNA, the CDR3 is TGCGCCAGCAGCTTGACGGCAGGGACTAACTATGGCTACACCTTC.

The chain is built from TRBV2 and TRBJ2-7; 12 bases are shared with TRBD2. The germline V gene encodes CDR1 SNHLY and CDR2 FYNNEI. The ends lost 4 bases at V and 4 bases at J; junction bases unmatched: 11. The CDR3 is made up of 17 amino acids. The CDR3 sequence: CASSGWASGRAGYEQYF. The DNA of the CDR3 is TGTGCCAGCAGTGGTTGGGCTAGCGGGAGGGCCGGGTACGAGCAGTACTTC. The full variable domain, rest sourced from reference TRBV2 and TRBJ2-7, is EPEVTQTPSHQVTQMGQEVILRCVPISNHLYFYWYRQILGQKVEFLVSFYNNEISEKSEIFDDQFSVERPDGSNFTLKIRSTKLEDSAMYFCASSGWASGRAGYEQYFGPGTRLTVT.

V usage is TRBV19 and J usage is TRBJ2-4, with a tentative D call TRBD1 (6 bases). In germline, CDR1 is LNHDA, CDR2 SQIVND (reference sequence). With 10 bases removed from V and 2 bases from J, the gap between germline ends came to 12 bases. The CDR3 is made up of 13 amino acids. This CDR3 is CATSDRPKNIQYF. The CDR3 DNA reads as TGTGCCACCTCGGACAGACCCAAAAACATTCAGTACTTC. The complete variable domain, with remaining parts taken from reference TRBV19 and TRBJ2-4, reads DGGITQSPKYLFRKEGQNVTLSCEQNLNHDAMYWYRQDPGQGLRLIYYSQIVNDFQKGDIAEGYSVSREKKESFPLTVTSAQKNPTAFYLCATSDRPKNIQYFGAGTRLSVL.

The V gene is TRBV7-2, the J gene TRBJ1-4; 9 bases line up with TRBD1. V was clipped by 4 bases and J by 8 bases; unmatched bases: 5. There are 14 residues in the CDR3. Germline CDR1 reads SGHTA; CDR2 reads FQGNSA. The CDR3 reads CASSSDRGSEKLFF. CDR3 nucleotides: TGTGCCAGCAGCTCGGACAGGGGAAGCGAAAAACTGTTTTTT.

CDR3 DNA: TGTGCCAGCAGTGAGAGTCACTTCACCTTC. Translation: CASSESHFTF. The gene calls are TRBV25-1 and TRBJ1-2; D unresolved. Germline CDR1 is MGHDK and CDR2 is SYGVNS. This CDR3 is 10 amino acids long. Trimming left V 3 bases short and J 13 bases short, with 9 bases between.

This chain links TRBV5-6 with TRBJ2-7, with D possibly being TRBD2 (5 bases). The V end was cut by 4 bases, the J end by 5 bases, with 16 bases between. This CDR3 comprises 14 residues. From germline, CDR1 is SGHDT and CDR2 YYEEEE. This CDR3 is CASSPNVGADEQYF. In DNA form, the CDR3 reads TGTGCCAGCAGCCCTAATGTGGGAGCGGACGAGCAGTACTTC.

The CDR3: CASFGRGNTGELFF. As DNA, the CDR3 is TGTGCCAGCTTCGGTAGGGGGAACACCGGGGAGCTGTTTTTT. The chain couples TRBV28 to TRBJ2-2; D is perhaps TRBD1 (5 bases). Per the germline V gene, CDR1 is MDHEN and CDR2 is SYDVKM. The CDR3 extends over 14 amino acids. V was cut by 8 bases and J by 1 base, with 11 bases left in between. Full variable domain (outside the CDR3, taken from reference TRBV28 and TRBJ2-2): DVKVTQSSRYLVKRTGEKVFLECVQDMDHENMFWYRQDPGLGLRLIYFSYDVKMKEKGDIPEGYSVSREKKERFSLILESASTNQTSMYLCASFGRGNTGELFFGEGSRLTVL.

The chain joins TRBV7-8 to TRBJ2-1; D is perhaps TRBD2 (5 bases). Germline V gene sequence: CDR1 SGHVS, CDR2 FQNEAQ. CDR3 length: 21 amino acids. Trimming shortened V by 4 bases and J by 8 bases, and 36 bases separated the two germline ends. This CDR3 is CASSSILFLGSAARTSDEQFF. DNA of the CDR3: TGTGCCAGCAGCTCCATACTGTTTCTGGGGAGCGCGGCCCGGACGTCGGATGAGCAGTTCTTC.

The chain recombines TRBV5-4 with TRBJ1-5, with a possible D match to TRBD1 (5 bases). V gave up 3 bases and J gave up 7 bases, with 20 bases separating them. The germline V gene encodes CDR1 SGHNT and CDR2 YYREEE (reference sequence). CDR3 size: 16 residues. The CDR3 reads CASSSFGGGKGQPQHF. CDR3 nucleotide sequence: TGTGCCAGCAGCTCTTTCGGGGGAGGGAAAGGACAGCCCCAGCATTTT.